A single count supports the clone carrying this T cell receptor (beta chain). Assay: immunoSEQ multiplex PCR; the TCRdb copy retains only in-frame clones and omits some. Of tens of thousands of clones detected, 90% to 95% appear once; the ten largest clones hold around 2.5%. This specimen comes from a study of OX40 agonist ivuxolimab in advanced cancers. This clonotype originated in an adult with an advanced solid tumor such as melanoma, head and neck, liver or kidney cancer. This specimen was CD4+ or CD8+ T cells sorted from blood, taken in a trial of the OX40 agonist ivuxolimab.

DNA of the CDR3: TGCGCCAGCAGTTTTGTAGCGGGCAGCTCCTACAATGAGCAGTTCTTC. Its protein is CASSFVAGSSYNEQFF. The V call is TRBV5-1, the J call TRBJ2-1; the match to TRBD2 covers 7 bases. Germline loops: CDR1 SGHRS, CDR2 YFSETQ. After removal of 5 bases from V and 0 bases from J, the junction contained 8 bases not matched to a gene. The CDR3 length is 16 residues.